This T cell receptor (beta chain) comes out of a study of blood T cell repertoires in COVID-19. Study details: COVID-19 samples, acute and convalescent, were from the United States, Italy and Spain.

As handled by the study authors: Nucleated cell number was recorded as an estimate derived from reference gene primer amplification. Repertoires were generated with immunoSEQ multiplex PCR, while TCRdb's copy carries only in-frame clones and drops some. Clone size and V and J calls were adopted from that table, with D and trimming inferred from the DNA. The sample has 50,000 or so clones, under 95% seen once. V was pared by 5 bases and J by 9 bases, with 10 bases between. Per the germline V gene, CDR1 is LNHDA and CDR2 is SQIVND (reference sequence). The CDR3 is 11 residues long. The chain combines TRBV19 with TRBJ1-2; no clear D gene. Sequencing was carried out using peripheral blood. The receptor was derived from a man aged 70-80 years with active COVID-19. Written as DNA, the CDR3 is TGTGCCAGTAGTCTACTTCTCCGCTACACCTTC. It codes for CASSLLLRYTF.